This T cell receptor beta chain was observed in a study of blood T cell repertoires in COVID-19. As for the study in general: Sites across the United States, Italy and Spain contributed samples from acute and convalescent COVID-19. PBMCs, B-cell-depleted T cells, or T cells were the source of the cDNA or gDNA that made up the material.

The trim removed 3 bases at V and 5 bases at J, leaving 5 bases unmatched. Looked up from germline, CDR1 is MGHDK and CDR2 is SYGVNS. This CDR3 spans 15 amino acids. As handled by the study authors: Amplification of reference gene primers provided the estimated nucleated cell counts. TCRdb's copy holds only in-frame clones and misses some; the assay was immunoSEQ multiplex PCR. For V, J and clone size, that table is used; D and trimming come from the DNA. The sample yields roughly 79,000 clones, around 84% seen once. The genes are TRBV25-1 and TRBJ2-5; 11 nucleotides line up with TRBD1. The TCR originated in a man aged 50-60 years with acute or convalescent COVID-19. The material sequenced was peripheral blood. The CDR3 reads CASSDTGTGGETQYF. The CDR3 DNA reads TGTGCCAGCAGTGATACCGGGACAGGGGGGGAGACCCAGTACTTC.